The subject of this entry is one T cell receptor (beta chain). Time point noted: pretreatment peripheral blood. This specimen comes from a study of PD-L1 blockade in urothelial cancer. In germline, CDR1 is ENHRY, CDR2 SYGVKD. This CDR3 contains 14 residues. V gave up 2 bases and J gave up 4 bases; unmatched junction bases: 0. Clones were read by immunoSEQ multiplex PCR, and TCRdb kept only the in-frame ones, dropping some. The sample consists of some 45,000 clones, 75% to 85% of them appearing once. Specimen: PBMCs, collected around atezolizumab (anti-PD-L1) treatment. V is TRBV10-3 and J is TRBJ1-5, with 9 bases identical to TRBD1. This TCR was recovered from a man in his sixties with urothelial cancer. In DNA, the CDR3 is TGTGCCATCAGTGAGGGACAGGGGAATCAGCCCCAGCATTTT. It encodes CAISEGQGNQPQHF.